Below, 3 T cell receptor beta chains from the same sample are listed, as sequenced in a study of regulatory T cells in long-lasting Graves disease. Combining iRepertoire HTBI primers with Arm-PCR of CDR3 regions, the authors built TCR beta libraries. MiXCR was run by TCRdb on the multiplex PCR reads, yielding one entry per CDR3 protein. Among some 490,000 distinct CDR3 sequences listed, about 12% were seen once. The time point was: newly diagnosed GD, antithyroid drugs for less than 3 months. After RNA was extracted from PBMCs, the TCR library was made from it. The same data also went into a second study, on T cells in Graves' hyperthyroidism and ophthalmopathy.

The specimen comprised peripheral blood mononuclear cells (PBMCs), sampled at new diagnosis, from a patient treated with antithyroid drugs. Receptors were obtained from a woman in her thirties with Graves disease.

There are many counts of this clonotype. The chain combines TRBV18 with TRBJ1-2, with D hard to call. The V and J ends lost 3 bases and 5 bases respectively, with 7 bases between them. The length of the CDR3 is 12 residues. Germline CDR1 and CDR2: KGHSH and LQKENI. This CDR3 is CASSPERYGYTF. As DNA, the CDR3 is TGTGCCAGCTCACCGGAACGGTATGGCTACACCTTC.

This clonotype was recorded many times. The chain uses TRBV11-2 and TRBJ2-2; D remains unclear. The CDR3 spans 15 residues. Deletions cut 5 bases from V and 0 bases from J, with 10 bases between. The germline V gene encodes CDR1 SGHAT and CDR2 FQNNGV. Here the CDR3 DNA reads TGTGCCAGCAGCGGTCGGGTTGCGAACACCGGGGAGCTGTTTTTT. Translating it yields CASSGRVANTGELFF.

V gene TRBV27 combines with J gene TRBJ2-1, with 12 bases aligning to TRBD2. The germline V gene encodes CDR1 MNHEY and CDR2 SMNVEV (reference sequence). The J segment lost 7 bases and the V segment lost 4 bases, leaving 8 bases of the junction unmatched. There are 16 residues in the CDR3. CDR3 protein: CASSSLAGGPRNEQFF. The CDR3 DNA follows: TGTGCCAGCAGTTCTCTAGCGGGAGGGCCAAGGAATGAGCAGTTCTTC.